This entry lists 27 T cell receptor beta chains sequenced from one sample in a study of T cell clones after liver transplantation. Libraries were prepared by immunoSEQ multiplex PCR; TCRdb keeps only in-frame clonotypes and omits some of them. The sample comprises some 45,000 clones, about 86% of which are singletons, and less than 2.5% rests with the top ten. Sequenced here: CD4+ T cells from blood, sampled 24 months after liver transplant. These receptors came from a human patient who received a liver transplant. Some T cells may have originated in the graft donor.

This chain uses TRBV5-1 with TRBJ2-3, with D unresolved. Trimming took off 1 base at V and 2 bases at J, with 26 bases between the two ends. Germline CDR1 is SGHRS and CDR2 is YFSETQ. The CDR3 runs 20 residues. CDR3 protein: CASSLRVFSATSRNTDTQYF. CDR3 in DNA: TGCGCCAGCAGCTTGCGGGTTTTTTCAGCTACCAGCCGTAACACAGATACGCAGTATTTT.

The chain employs TRBV7-2 and TRBJ1-4; 11 nucleotides agree with TRBD1. This CDR3 has 15 amino acids. V lost 5 bases, J lost 8 bases, and 7 bases stayed unmatched. In germline, CDR1 is SGHTA, CDR2 FQGNSA. The CDR3 protein is CASSPGQGGMEKLFF. The CDR3 DNA follows: TGTGCCAGCAGCCCGGGACAGGGGGGCATGGAAAAACTGTTTTTT.

The J gene is TRBJ2-5, the V gene TRBV2; D uncertain. The CDR3 has 15 amino acids. CDR1 SNHLY and CDR2 FYNNEI come from the germline V gene. Trimming stripped 2 bases from V and 8 bases from J, with 18 bases between. The CDR3 DNA reads TGTGCCAGCAGTGAACGGTACAGTACCAAGAGAACCCAGTACTTC. This gives the protein CASSERYSTKRTQYF.

The chain employs TRBV5-1 and TRBJ2-3; 11 bases line up with TRBD1. The germline CDR1 and CDR2 sequences are SGHRS and YFSETQ. V was clipped by 3 bases and J by 4 bases; unmatched bases: 7. This CDR3 comprises 16 residues. CDR3 sequence reads: CASSWSGTGGADTQYF. The CDR3, as DNA: TGCGCCAGCAGCTGGTCCGGGACAGGGGGTGCAGATACGCAGTATTTT.

The genes are TRBV18 and TRBJ2-3; D not certain. CDR3 size: 9 residues. Trimming shortened V by 5 bases and J by 8 bases, and 2 bases separated the two germline ends. The germline V gene has CDR1 KGHSH and CDR2 LQKENI. This CDR3 reads CASSFTQYF. CDR3 nucleotides: TGTGCCAGCTCATTTACGCAGTATTTT.

The chain combines TRBV7-8 with TRBJ1-2; no clear D gene. Germline CDR1 and CDR2: SGHVS and FQNEAQ. This CDR3 is 16 amino acids long. Trimming removed 1 base at V and 7 bases at J, with 19 bases between. In DNA, the CDR3 is TGTGCCAGCAGCTTAGTCGAGGTTTCAGGTATCAGTGGCTACACCTTC. Translated: CASSLVEVSGISGYTF.

This chain links TRBV5-1 with TRBJ2-5, with D perhaps TRBD1 (6 bases). The germline V gene encodes CDR1 SGHRS and CDR2 YFSETQ. The CDR3 consists of 16 residues. The ends were cut back, 3 bases at V and 4 bases at J, with 19 bases in the middle. CDR3 region: CASSSGTGIGGETQYF. The CDR3 region has the DNA TGCGCCAGCAGCTCCGGTACAGGGATTGGGGGAGAGACCCAGTACTTC.

This clone was picked up a small number of times. The chain has TRBV18 and TRBJ2-1, with 8 bases lining up with TRBD2. Germline V gene sequence: CDR1 KGHSH, CDR2 LQKENI. This CDR3 region has 14 residues. J was trimmed by 8 bases and V by 3 bases; bases with no gene match: 6. The CDR3 bases are TGTGCCAGCTCACCCGTACCCGGGGGGGATGAGCAGTTCTTC. This codes for CASSPVPGGDEQFF.

The J gene is TRBJ2-1, the V gene TRBV19; 11 nucleotides match TRBD2. The length of the CDR3 is 15 residues. The trim removed 4 bases at V and 5 bases at J, leaving 4 bases unmatched. CDR1 is LNHDA, CDR2 SQIVND, per germline (reference sequence). CDR3 loop: CASSSRLAGNNEQFF. The CDR3 region has the DNA TGTGCCAGTAGTAGTCGACTAGCGGGGAACAATGAGCAGTTCTTC.

This clone was recorded once. The chain carries TRBV11-3 and TRBJ2-1; 10 bases are a match to TRBD2. The CDR3 is 18 residues long. CDR1 SGHNT and CDR2 YENEEA come from the germline V gene. After removal of 3 bases from V and 4 bases from J, the junction contained 12 bases not matched to a gene. As DNA, the CDR3 is TGTGCCAGCAGCTTGGGAAAAAGGACTAGCGGAAAATACAATGAGCAGTTCTTC. Its protein is CASSLGKRTSGKYNEQFF.

The rearrangement uses TRBV14 and TRBJ1-1, with D uncertain. Looked up from germline, CDR1 is SGHDN and CDR2 is FVKESK. The CDR3 runs 13 residues. Trimming shortened V by 4 bases and J by 5 bases, and 11 bases separated the two germline ends. DNA for the CDR3: TGTGCCAGCAGCCCGCGGGCCTGGACTGAAGCTTTCTTT. Residues: CASSPRAWTEAFF.

This clone was seen just once. This chain links TRBV6-4 with TRBJ2-2; D is uncertain. The CDR3 loop spans 14 amino acids. The V gene's germline CDR1 is MRHNA and CDR2 SNTAGT. V lost 6 bases, J lost 1 base, and 9 bases lay in between. This CDR3 reads CASRRAVNTGELFF. The CDR3 DNA reads as TGTGCCAGCAGAAGGGCGGTGAACACCGGGGAGCTGTTTTTT.

The gene calls are TRBV4-3 and TRBJ2-1; D not certain. Germline-derived CDR1 and CDR2 are LGHNA and YSLEER. The CDR3 covers 14 residues. V was pared by 0 bases and J by 6 bases, with 9 bases between. The CDR3 bases are TGCGCCAGCAGCCAAGAGGTAGGCTCCAATGAGCAGTTCTTC. Amino acids: CASSQEVGSNEQFF.

V is TRBV19 and J is TRBJ2-7; D perhaps matches TRBD1 (5 bases). Germline V gene data show CDR1 as LNHDA and CDR2 as SQIVND (reference sequence). Trimming took 6 bases from V and 2 from J, leaving 14 bases between them. The CDR3 is made up of 14 amino acids. Here the CDR3 reads CASSERQRPYEQYF. DNA for the CDR3: TGTGCCAGTAGCGAAAGACAGAGACCCTACGAGCAGTACTTC.

This clone came up once. The CDR3, as DNA: TGTGCCAGCAGTGGGATCCTAGGAGGAAAATACGAGCAGTACTTC. Translating it yields CASSGILGGKYEQYF. V and J are TRBV25-1 and TRBJ2-7; possibly TRBD2 for D (5 bases). The CDR3 spans 15 residues. Per the germline V gene, CDR1 is MGHDK and CDR2 is SYGVNS. Deletions cut 4 bases from V and 4 bases from J, with 17 bases between.

This chain uses TRBV2 with TRBJ1-3; TRBD1 might be the D (5 bases). CDR1 SNHLY and CDR2 FYNNEI come from the germline V gene. V was cut by 6 bases and J by 4 bases, with 19 bases left in between. The length of the CDR3 is 16 residues. The CDR3 DNA is TGTGCCAGCAGCCTCCCCGGGGCAGGGACGGGAAACACCATATATTTT. Protein product: CASSLPGAGTGNTIYF.

The J gene is TRBJ2-1, the V gene TRBV18, with 8 bases that match TRBD2. CDR1 and CDR2 from the germline V gene are KGHSH and LQKENI. The CDR3 is made up of 17 amino acids. With V trimmed by 0 bases and J by 4 bases, 8 bases remained unmatched. This CDR3 is CASSPPISGRGYNEQFF. The CDR3 DNA follows: TGTGCCAGCTCACCACCGATCTCCGGGAGGGGGTACAATGAGCAGTTCTTC.

The chain recombines TRBV7-9 with TRBJ1-4; D unresolved. The V gene's germline CDR1 is SEHNR and CDR2 FQNEAQ (reference sequence). This CDR3 region has 15 residues. Trimming removed 1 base from V and 8 bases from J, with 14 bases in between. The CDR3: CASSLGRVPQEKLFF. CDR3 DNA sequence: TGTGCCAGCAGCTTAGGTCGGGTGCCCCAGGAAAAACTGTTTTTT.

V is TRBV5-6 and J is TRBJ1-4, with TRBD1 as a possible D gene (6 bases). The CDR3 has 15 residues. The V and J ends lost 1 base and 3 bases respectively, with 10 bases between them. The germline V gene has CDR1 SGHDT and CDR2 YYEEEE. CDR3 protein: CASSLSGGPNEKLFF. The DNA of the CDR3 is TGTGCCAGCAGCTTGAGCGGGGGCCCTAATGAAAAACTGTTTTTT.

The chain couples TRBV10-2 to TRBJ2-5; possible D gene TRBD1, 6 bases. V lost 6 bases, J lost 4 bases, and 12 bases lay in between. Germline V gene sequence: CDR1 WSHSY, CDR2 SAAADI. The CDR3 is 13 amino acids. CDR3 DNA sequence: TGCGCCAGCAGGTTCAGGGGAACAGAGACCCAGTACTTC. This gives the protein CASRFRGTETQYF.

The rearrangement uses TRBV7-2 and TRBJ2-7, with D tentatively TRBD1 or TRBD2 (5 bases each). The CDR3 length is 16 residues. V lost 0 bases and J lost 3, with 15 bases in between. Germline V gene data show CDR1 as SGHTA and CDR2 as FQGNSA. This CDR3 reads CASSLAFSGRNYEQYF. CDR3 nucleotides: TGTGCCAGCAGCTTAGCCTTTTCGGGGCGTAACTACGAGCAGTACTTC.

The chain joins TRBV6-5 to TRBJ1-6; weak D call: TRBD1 (5 bases). V dropped 6 bases and J dropped 5 bases, with 14 bases sitting between them. This CDR3 comprises 15 residues. CDR1 is MNHEY, CDR2 SVGAGI, per germline. The chain's CDR3 is CASSLGTFDNSPLHF. As DNA, the CDR3 is TGTGCCAGCAGCCTCGGGACGTTCGATAATTCACCCCTCCACTTT.

DNA for the CDR3: TGTGCCAGCAGCAAAGTGGGCAGAGGTCGCTCTGGAAACACCATATATTTT. This sequence encodes CASSKVGRGRSGNTIYF. This chain uses TRBV21-1 with TRBJ1-3. TRBV21-1 is flagged as a pseudogene. This CDR3 spans 17 amino acids.

This rearrangement joins TRBV6-6 to TRBJ2-1, with 9 bases lining up with TRBD2. Germline assignment: CDR1 MNHNY and CDR2 SVGAGI (reference sequence). J was trimmed by 7 bases and V by 6 bases; bases with no gene match: 13. This CDR3 is 16 amino acids long. CDR3 DNA sequence: TGTGCCAGCAGGCCCTCCGGGGCGGGAGGGGGGAATGAGCAGTTCTTC. Its protein product is CASRPSGAGGGNEQFF.

The V and J genes are TRBV4-1 and TRBJ1-2; D remains unclear. V was pared by 0 bases and J by 3 bases, with 8 bases between. Germline V gene sequence: CDR1 MGHRA, CDR2 YSYEKL. This CDR3 is built from 14 residues. CDR3 nucleotides: TGCGCCAGCAGCCAAGATACGGGGTACTATGGCTACACCTTC. Protein sequence: CASSQDTGYYGYTF.

The chain couples TRBV30 to TRBJ1-5, with D possibly TRBD1 on 5 matching bases. This CDR3 spans 16 amino acids. Germline CDR1 is GTSNPN and CDR2 is SVGIG (reference sequence). V was clipped by 2 bases and J by 5 bases, with 19 bases between them. CDR3: CAWSTRGRDRDQPQHF. The CDR3 region has the DNA TGTGCCTGGAGTACTCGGGGCCGGGACCGTGATCAGCCCCAGCATTTT.

This clone has just a few counts. The chain links TRBV19 to TRBJ1-3, with 9 bases aligning to TRBD1. Per the germline V gene, CDR1 is LNHDA and CDR2 is SQIVND (reference sequence). The trim removed 5 bases at V and 0 bases at J, leaving 5 bases unmatched. The CDR3 runs 16 residues. CDR3 sequence reads: CASSRTGANSGNTIYF. Written as DNA, the CDR3 is TGTGCCAGTAGTCGGACAGGGGCGAACTCTGGAAACACCATATATTTT.